What follows describes a single TCR beta chain. There is no known antigen for this receptor. Base-call qualities are not available, and no considerably larger clone is one nucleotide away. This sample is part of a study of cytomegalovirus exposure and HLA in healthy donors (dated by TCRdb to 2015 to 2018). Broadly, across the study: According to a later analysis, the roughly 120 validation repertoires were produced on the same platform as the 666 repertoires of the first cohort. The study was designed to test whether signatures of past pathogen exposure could be identified by cataloging public T cell receptors. A separate validation cohort of approximately 120 different subjects was used in addition to the 666-subject first cohort. The study combined high-throughput TCR immunosequencing, statistical association of individual TCRs with disease status, and machine learning to predict cytomegalovirus infection status. Broader findings and caveats from the paper: A total of about 180 TCR beta chains were listed by the study as associated with cytomegalovirus. All 120 or so repertoires were used to score co-occurrence in the validation cohort in a later analysis, because that analysis had no HLA typing for the cohort. In both the original and validation cohorts, the classifier was reported to diagnose cytomegalovirus status with high specificity and sensitivity. Subsequent analysis determined that TCRs grouped into clusters in the first cohort also showed a tendency toward co-occurrence across the 90 to 150 validation repertoires, and 94% of cluster scores exceeded 0. A few of the identified cytomegalovirus-associated TCR beta chains were confirmed in vitro to be specific for cytomegalovirus antigens. It was suggested by the authors that the approach could potentially be generalized to other disease states and immunological phenotypes. Most TCR sequences were observed very rarely across donors, whereas some public TCRs were present in many individuals.

Donors formed part of the validation cohort, which comprised 95 to 150 subjects and was distinct from the first cohort of 550 to 850 subjects. Receptor amplification or capture employed the immunoSEQ multiplex PCR assay. As for the authors' bioinformatics: A statistical classification framework was built to diagnose cytomegalovirus status from the catalog of TCR beta chain sequences. TCRdb provides this immuneACCESS table in a form limited to in-frame rearrangements. Some clones are lacking; in checked studies, under half of them reflect an unresolved V gene, and why the rest are absent is not known. That table furnishes V, J and clone size, whereas the DNA furnished D and trimming. Recorded for this sample are 100,000 to 150,000 clones; around 96% of them occurred a single time. Jointly, the top ten make up 1.5% to 2% of the sample. Sequenced input: PBMCs. The clonotype originates from a man between 18 and 29 years old in good health and CMV-seronegative.

At the DNA level, the sequence is TGTGCCAGCAGCTCCTTAGGAGGGGACAGAACTACTGGGGCCAACGTCCTGACTTTC. It encodes CASSSLGGDRTTGANVLTF. This sequence uses TRBV7-3 and TRBJ2-6, with TRBD1 tentatively as D gene (7 bases match). The cysteine opens and the phenylalanine closes a CDR3 of 19 amino acids. CDR3 DNA only is kept here, 57 bases in frame from base 1. V lost 4 bases and J lost 2 bases; the stretch between them is 21 bases long. The CDR1 and CDR2 encoded by the germline V gene are SGHTA and FQGTGA. Full variable domain (CDR3 extended with the reference TRBV7-3 and TRBJ2-6 proteins): GAGVSQTPSNKVTEKGKYVELRCDPISGHTALYWYRQSLGQGPEFLIYFQGTGAADDSGLPNDRFFAVRPEGSVSTLKIQRTERGDSAVYLCASSSLGGDRTTGANVLTFGAGSRLTVL.